The count of the clone carrying this T cell receptor beta chain is one. Original methodology: Using reference gene primer amplification, nucleated cell counts were estimated. Data came from immunoSEQ multiplex PCR; TCRdb stores just in-frame clones and leaves some out. The V and J calls and clone size are taken from that table; D and trimming were inferred from the DNA. This table has 150,000 or so clones, roughly 84% appearing once. Germline CDR1 KGHSH, CDR2 LQKENI. There are 16 residues in the CDR3. V was pared by 5 bases and J by 0 bases, with 11 bases between. This specimen comes from a study of blood T cell repertoires in COVID-19. Across the whole study: In each case, the material was cDNA or gDNA derived from T cells, B-cell-depleted T cells, or PBMCs.

In Cohort 3, a recovered donor had either two negative PCRs, clearance, or symptom resolution. The TCR was taken from a man over 45 who had recovered from COVID-19. Sequencing was carried out using PBMCs or T cells enriched from blood (not recorded which). The genes are TRBV18 and TRBJ2-6, with D possibly being TRBD1 (5 bases). This CDR3 is CASSKGISSGANVLTF. CDR3 in DNA: TGTGCCAGCTCAAAGGGGATAAGCTCTGGGGCCAACGTCCTGACTTTC.